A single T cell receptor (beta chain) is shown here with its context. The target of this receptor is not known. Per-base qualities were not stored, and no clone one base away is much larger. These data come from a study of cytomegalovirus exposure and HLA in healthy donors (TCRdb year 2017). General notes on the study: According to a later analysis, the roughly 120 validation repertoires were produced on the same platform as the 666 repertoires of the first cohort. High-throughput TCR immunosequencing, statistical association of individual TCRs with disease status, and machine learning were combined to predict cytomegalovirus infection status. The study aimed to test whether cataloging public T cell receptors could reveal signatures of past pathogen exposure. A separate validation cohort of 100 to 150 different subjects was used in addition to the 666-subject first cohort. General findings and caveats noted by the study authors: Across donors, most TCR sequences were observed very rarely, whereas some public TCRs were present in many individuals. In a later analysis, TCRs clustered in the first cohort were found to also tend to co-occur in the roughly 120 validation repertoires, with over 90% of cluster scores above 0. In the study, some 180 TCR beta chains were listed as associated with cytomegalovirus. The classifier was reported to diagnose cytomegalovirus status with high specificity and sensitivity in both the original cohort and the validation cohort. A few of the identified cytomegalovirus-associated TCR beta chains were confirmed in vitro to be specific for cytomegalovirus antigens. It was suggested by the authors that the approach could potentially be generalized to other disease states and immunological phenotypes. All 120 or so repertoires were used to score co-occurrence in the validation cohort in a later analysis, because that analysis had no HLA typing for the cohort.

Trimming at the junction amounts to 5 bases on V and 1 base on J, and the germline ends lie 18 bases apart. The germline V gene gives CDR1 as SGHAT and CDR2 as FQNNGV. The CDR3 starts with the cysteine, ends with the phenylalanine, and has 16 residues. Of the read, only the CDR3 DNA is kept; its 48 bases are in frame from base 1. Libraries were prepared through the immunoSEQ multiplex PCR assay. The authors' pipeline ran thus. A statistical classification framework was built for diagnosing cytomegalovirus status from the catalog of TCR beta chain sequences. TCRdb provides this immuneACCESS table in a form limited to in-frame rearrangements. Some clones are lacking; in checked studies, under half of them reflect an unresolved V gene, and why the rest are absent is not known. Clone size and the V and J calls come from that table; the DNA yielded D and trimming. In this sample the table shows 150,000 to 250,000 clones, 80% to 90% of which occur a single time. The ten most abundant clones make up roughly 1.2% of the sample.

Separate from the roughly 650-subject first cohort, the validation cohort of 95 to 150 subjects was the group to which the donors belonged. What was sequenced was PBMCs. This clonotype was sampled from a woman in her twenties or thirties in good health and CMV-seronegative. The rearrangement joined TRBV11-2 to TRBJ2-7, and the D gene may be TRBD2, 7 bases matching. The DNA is TGTGCCAGCAGCCAAATAGGGGGGGGGCGGTCCTACGAGCAGTACTTC. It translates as CASSQIGGGRSYEQYF.